Reported below is one TCR beta chain. These data belong to a study of blood T cell repertoires in COVID-19. Study summary: Samples taken during acute and convalescent COVID-19 were collected in the United States, Italy and Spain. Sample material is recorded as cDNA or gDNA derived from T cells, B-cell-depleted T cells, or PBMCs.

As originally analysed: Estimated nucleated cell counts came from reference gene primer amplification. Data came from immunoSEQ multiplex PCR; TCRdb stores just in-frame clones and leaves some out. V and J calls and clone size are those listed in that table; D and trimming were worked out from the DNA. The sample includes around 200,000 clones, more than 80% of them seen just once. The CDR3 runs 16 residues. The V end lost 2 bases, the J end lost 8 bases, and 22 bases lay between the germline ends. Germline CDR1 and CDR2: SGDLS and YYNGEE. This TCR derives from a human donor in a cohort sampled during active COVID-19. The sample taken for sequencing was peripheral blood. The J gene is TRBJ1-2, the V gene TRBV9; D may be TRBD1 (6 bases). CDR3 nucleotide sequence: TGTGCCAGCAGCGTCCAACTCACTTCAGGGGCTGAAGGCTACACCTTC. This gives the protein CASSVQLTSGAEGYTF.